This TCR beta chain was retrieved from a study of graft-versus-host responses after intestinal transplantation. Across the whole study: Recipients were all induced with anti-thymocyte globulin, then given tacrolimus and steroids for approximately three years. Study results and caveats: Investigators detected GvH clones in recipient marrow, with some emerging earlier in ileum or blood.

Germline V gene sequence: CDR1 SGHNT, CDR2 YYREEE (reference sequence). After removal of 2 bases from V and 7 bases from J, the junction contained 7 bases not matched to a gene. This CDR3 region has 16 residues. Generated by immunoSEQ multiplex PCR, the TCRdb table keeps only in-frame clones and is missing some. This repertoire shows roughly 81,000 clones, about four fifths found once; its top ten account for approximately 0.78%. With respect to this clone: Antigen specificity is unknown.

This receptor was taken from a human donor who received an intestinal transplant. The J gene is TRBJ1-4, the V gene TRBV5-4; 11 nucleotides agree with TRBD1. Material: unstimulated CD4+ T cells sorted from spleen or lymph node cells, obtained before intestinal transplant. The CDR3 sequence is CASSLKGQGAGEKLFF. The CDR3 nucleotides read TGTGCCAGCAGCTTAAAAGGACAGGGGGCGGGTGAAAAACTGTTTTTT.